One sample yielded the 3 T cell receptor beta chains listed below, sequenced in a study of regulatory T cells in long-lasting Graves disease. Researchers made TCR beta libraries by using iRepertoire HTBI primers and running Arm-PCR on CDR3 regions. TCRdb reprocessed the multiplex PCR reads via MiXCR and lists one record per CDR3 protein. Of 350,000 to 450,000 distinct CDR3 sequences listed, 12% were seen once; the top ten hold under 20%. As for time point: newly diagnosed GD, antithyroid drugs for less than 3 months. PBMC RNA was the source of the TCR library. These same data were also listed under a study on T cells in Graves' hyperthyroidism and ophthalmopathy.

This sample comprised peripheral blood mononuclear cells (PBMCs), obtained at new diagnosis, from a patient treated with antithyroid drugs. Receptors were obtained from a woman younger than 30 with Graves disease.

This clonotype was counted at least ten times. This chain links TRBV19 with TRBJ2-5; D is unclear. V dropped 3 bases and J dropped 2 bases, with 10 bases sitting between them. Per the germline V gene, CDR1 is LNHDA and CDR2 is SQIVND (reference sequence). The CDR3 has 14 amino acids. The CDR3 nucleotides are TGTGCCAGTAGTATGCTCGGCAGTCAAGAGACCCAGTACTTC. Protein product: CASSMLGSQETQYF.

Note on this clonotype: A far larger clone is off by one base, so a read error is likely. This sequence joins TRBV13 and TRBJ2-1, with TRBD2 identical over 8 bases. This CDR3 contains 16 residues. Germline V gene lookup returns CDR1 PRHDT and CDR2 FYEKMQ (reference sequence). The DNA of the CDR3 is TGTGCCAGCAGTCTATACCTAGCGGGCGATGGGGGGGAGCGGTTCTTC. This translates into CASSLYLAGDGGERFF.

Ten or more counts support this clonotype. The chain combines TRBV7-2 with TRBJ1-5; perhaps TRBD1 as D (5 bases). Germline-derived CDR1 and CDR2 are SGHTA and FQGNSA. This CDR3 comprises 14 residues. Between the trimmed V and J ends, which lost 5 bases and 6 bases, there was a span of 14 bases. The CDR3 bases are TGTGCCAGCAGCACTAGACAGACGGGTCAGCCCCAGCATTTT. This codes for CASSTRQTGQPQHF.